The clone carrying this T cell receptor (beta chain) was observed at least ten times. TCR cDNA was made by 5'RACE template switching, adding a universal primer site and UMIs. TCRdb re-called the 5' RACE reads with MiXCR, one entry per CDR3 protein. Here the sample spans around 26,000 distinct CDR3 sequences, less than 4% being singletons. The data derive from a study of T cells after yellow fever vaccination. Study results and limitations: Re-detected after boosting: most primary clones, 96% of CD4 and over 80% of CD8.

The sequence was collected from a man aged 18 to 30 who received the YFV17D yellow fever vaccine. The source material was PBMCs, either bulk or a sorted T-cell subset (CD4+, CD8+, memory, or dextramer-sorted; not recorded which), sampled 45 days after the first yellow fever vaccination.

CDR3 DNA: TGTGCCACCAGCCGTGACAGGGGGTGGGAAGAGACCCAGTACTTC. Translating gives CATSRDRGWEETQYF. V and J are TRBV15 and TRBJ2-5; 9 positions agree with TRBD1. Germline V gene lookup returns CDR1 LNHNV and CDR2 YYDKDF (reference sequence). After removal of 5 bases from V and 3 bases from J, the junction contained 7 bases not matched to a gene. The CDR3 consists of 15 residues. The full variable domain, in which reference TRBV15 and TRBJ2-5 provide the parts outside the CDR3, is DAMVIQNPRYQVTQFGKPVTLSCSQTLNHNVMYWYQQKSSQAPKLLFHYYDKDFNNEADTPDNFQSRRPNTSFCFLDIRSPGLGDTAMYLCATSRDRGWEETQYFGPGTRLLVL.